Below are 28 T cell receptor beta chains sequenced from a single sample in a study of T-cell reconstitution after alpha-beta-depleted transplantation in children. Preparation of the TCRbeta library used unique molecular identifiers. TCRdb processed the PCR reads anew with MiXCR; each CDR3 protein has one entry. The table shows about 350,000 distinct CDR3 sequences, with around 15% occurring only once. Sequenced here: PBMCs, mostly from graft donor cells, sampled 360 days after TCRalphabeta/CD19-depleted stem cell transplant. These receptors all stem from a male patient aged 2 to 10 who had a stem cell transplant for acute lymphoblastic leukemia, so the T cells may come from the graft donor.

This clonotype was counted between two and nine times. The chain employs TRBV5-6 and TRBJ1-5, with D possibly TRBD1 on 5 matching bases. The ends were cut back, 1 base at V and 4 bases at J, with 12 bases in the middle. CDR1 and CDR2 from the germline V gene are SGHDT and YYEEEE. This CDR3 is built from 15 residues. The CDR3 reads CASSLRGHGNQPQHF. The CDR3 DNA is TGTGCCAGCAGCTTGAGGGGTCATGGAAATCAGCCCCAGCATTTT.

This clonotype was counted a few times. This chain connects TRBV5-5 to TRBJ2-2; 10 nucleotides line up with TRBD2. V lost 1 base and J lost 2; bases outside the gene matches: 8. Per germline, CDR1 SGHKS and CDR2 YYEKEE (reference sequence). This CDR3 region has 18 residues. CDR3 sequence: CASSLFRLAGANTGELFF. The CDR3 nucleotides are TGTGCCAGCAGCTTGTTTCGACTAGCGGGCGCCAACACCGGGGAGCTGTTTTTT.

The J gene is TRBJ1-1, the V gene TRBV29-1; D is unclear. Trimming took 7 bases from V and 3 from J, leaving 12 bases between them. Germline loops: CDR1 SQVTM, CDR2 ANQGSEA. This CDR3 spans 12 amino acids. The CDR3 region has the DNA TGCAGCGCAGACGAGGGTTACACTGAAGCTTTCTTT. The encoded protein is CSADEGYTEAFF.

This clonotype turned up a few times. This chain links TRBV20-1 with TRBJ1-1; maybe TRBD1 (5 bases). Looked up from germline, CDR1 is DFQATT and CDR2 is SNEGSKA (reference sequence). This CDR3 has 15 amino acids. The germline V and J ends were trimmed by 4 bases and 5 bases, with 20 bases remaining between them. CDR3 DNA: TGCAGTGCTACCCGTGGGGGTAATGTGGGGACTGAAGCTTTCTTT. Its translation: CSATRGGNVGTEAFF.

This clonotype was counted ten times or more. Compared with germline, one end of the junction differs, possibly owing to a read error. The chain carries TRBV6-1 and TRBJ2-1, with a tentative D call TRBD2 (5 bases). The CDR3 runs 14 residues. The germline V gene encodes CDR1 MNHNS and CDR2 SASEGT. In DNA, the CDR3 is TGTGCCAGCAGTAAAGCTAGCATGAACAATGAGCAGTTCTTC. Protein sequence: CASSKASMNNEQFF.

This clonotype has a count of ten or more. The chain joins TRBV4-3 to TRBJ2-5; D is unresolved. This CDR3 spans 12 amino acids. The germline V gene has CDR1 LGHNA and CDR2 YSLEER. Trimming left V 1 base short and J 3 bases short, with 3 bases between. CDR3 bases: TGCGCCAGCAGCCAAGGTGAAGAGACCCAGTACTTC. Its protein product is CASSQGEETQYF.

This clonotype was detected only once. The J gene is TRBJ2-3, the V gene TRBV9; possible D gene TRBD2, 5 bases. Germline V gene lookup returns CDR1 SGDLS and CDR2 YYNGEE. The germline V and J ends were trimmed by 4 bases and 4 bases, with 13 bases remaining between them. The CDR3 contains 14 residues. The CDR3 here is CASSPSGRPDTQYF. Here the CDR3 DNA reads TGTGCCAGCAGCCCCTCGGGGAGACCAGATACGCAGTATTTT. Supplemented by reference TRBV9 and TRBJ2-3, the full variable domain reads DSGVTQTPKHLITATGQRVTLRCSPRSGDLSVYWYQQSLDQGLQFLIQYYNGEERAKGNILERFSAQQFPDLHSELNLSSLELGDSALYFCASSPSGRPDTQYFGPGTRLTVL.

V usage is TRBV11-2 and J usage is TRBJ2-3; TRBD2 matches at 10 bases. Germline values: CDR1 SGHAT, CDR2 FQNNGV. Trimming removed 1 base from V and 4 bases from J; junction bases left unmatched: 14. The CDR3 runs 19 residues. CDR3 nucleotide sequence: TGTGCCAGCAGCTTAGTCCGGAAACAACTAGCGGGAACGGCAGATACGCAGTATTTT. It translates to CASSLVRKQLAGTADTQYF.

V is TRBV20-1 and J is TRBJ2-2; 9 positions agree with TRBD2. Germline CDR1 and CDR2: DFQATT and SNEGSKA (reference sequence). The CDR3 is made up of 15 amino acids. J was trimmed by 7 bases and V by 3 bases; bases with no gene match: 9. DNA for the CDR3: TGCAGTGCTAGTCCATCGGGACTAGCCATCGGGGAGCTGTTTTTT. Translated, it gives CSASPSGLAIGELFF.

The chain uses TRBV29-1 and TRBJ2-7; 7 nucleotides line up with TRBD2. Germline-derived CDR1 and CDR2 are SQVTM and ANQGSEA. V lost 4 bases and J lost 4; bases outside the gene matches: 10. This CDR3 is 14 amino acids long. The CDR3 protein is CSVARDGGLYEQYF. The CDR3 DNA reads TGCAGCGTTGCCCGAGACGGGGGGTTATACGAGCAGTACTTC.

This clonotype appeared a few times. This chain links TRBV5-1 with TRBJ1-2, with TRBD1 identical over 7 bases. The CDR3 runs 12 residues. V lost 5 bases and J lost 7; bases outside the gene matches: 5. CDR1 is SGHRS and CDR2 is YFSETQ in the germline V gene. The CDR3 is CASRTGNSGYTF. In nucleotides, the CDR3 is TGCGCCAGCAGGACAGGGAATAGTGGCTACACCTTC.

In its sample, this clonotype was seen a few times. J is TRBJ2-3 and V is TRBV28; D unclear. This CDR3 has 14 amino acids. Germline V lookup: CDR1 MDHEN, CDR2 SYDVKM. Trimming shortened V by 5 bases and J by 6 bases, and 15 bases separated the two germline ends. CDR3 in amino acids: CASSGDAVSDTQYF. CDR3 in DNA: TGTGCCAGCAGTGGTGACGCGGTATCGGATACGCAGTATTTT.

The chain has TRBV4-3 and TRBJ2-3, with TRBD2 matching over 14 bases. CDR3 size: 14 residues. V shed 4 bases and J 12 bases; nucleotides not matched to a gene: 6. Germline-derived CDR1 and CDR2 are LGHNA and YSLEER. CDR3 amino acids: CASSRGTSGSNQYF. The CDR3 DNA reads TGCGCCAGCAGCCGAGGGACTAGCGGGAGTAATCAGTATTTT.

This clonotype was found a few times. The rearrangement joins TRBV12-3 or TRBV12-4 to TRBJ1-3, with D perhaps matching TRBD1 (5 bases). The V end was cut by 1 base, the J end by 4 bases, with 11 bases between. CDR3 length: 15 amino acids. The CDR3 protein is CASSLGGTGGNTIYF. The CDR3 DNA sequence: TGTGCCAGCAGTTTAGGTGGAACAGGCGGAAACACCATATATTTT.

This clonotype showed up just a few times. The chain carries TRBV7-2 and TRBJ2-3; 11 positions match TRBD2. The J segment lost 5 bases and the V segment lost 1 base, leaving 5 bases of the junction unmatched. The V gene's germline CDR1 is SGHTA and CDR2 FQGNSA. The CDR3 loop spans 16 amino acids. The CDR3 spells CASSLERLAGGDTQYF. The CDR3 region has the DNA TGTGCCAGCAGCTTAGAAAGGCTAGCGGGGGGAGATACGCAGTATTTT.

The V and J genes are TRBV9 and TRBJ2-2; D possibly corresponds to TRBD1 (6 bases). Trimming stripped 0 bases from V and 2 bases from J, with 14 bases between. The CDR3 is made up of 17 amino acids. From germline, CDR1 is SGDLS and CDR2 YYNGEE. Written as DNA, the CDR3 is TGTGCCAGCAGCGTAGCAAACAGGGTAGGCAACACCGGGGAGCTGTTTTTT. The encoded protein is CASSVANRVGNTGELFF.

This clonotype was seen a handful of times. The chain has TRBV29-1 and TRBJ2-7, with 14 bases matching TRBD2. CDR3 size: 15 residues. The V segment lost 3 bases and the J segment 2 bases; nucleotides outside the gene matches: 3. Germline V gene data show CDR1 as SQVTM and CDR2 as ANQGSEA. The CDR3 bases are TGCAGCGTTGAGGTGACTAGCGGGAGGGCCTACGAGCAGTACTTC. This gives the protein CSVEVTSGRAYEQYF.

The chain employs TRBV20-1 and TRBJ2-1; D is undetermined. The germline V gene encodes CDR1 DFQATT and CDR2 SNEGSKA (reference sequence). The CDR3 extends over 12 amino acids. V was pared by 3 bases and J by 9 bases, with 12 bases between. Here the CDR3 DNA reads TGCAGTGCTAGCCCCCCACTGGGTGAGCAGTTCTTC. The encoded protein is CSASPPLGEQFF.

This clonotype was found many times. The chain uses TRBV6-1 and TRBJ2-1, with 8 bases lining up with TRBD2. J was trimmed by 9 bases and V by 10 bases; bases with no gene match: 14. CDR1 is MNHNS, CDR2 SASEGT, per germline. This CDR3 has 14 residues. The CDR3 protein is CAINSGTRTSEQFF. CDR3 DNA sequence: TGTGCCATCAATAGCGGGACCCGGACAAGTGAGCAGTTCTTC.

The gene calls are TRBV9 and TRBJ1-5, with 7 bases matching TRBD1. V shed 3 bases and J 1 base; nucleotides not matched to a gene: 4. Germline CDR1 is SGDLS and CDR2 is YYNGEE. The CDR3 is made up of 15 amino acids. CDR3 protein: CASSAQGTSNQPQHF. Here the CDR3 DNA reads TGTGCCAGCAGCGCACAGGGGACAAGCAATCAGCCCCAGCATTTT.

The V call is TRBV20-1, the J call TRBJ2-5; TRBD2 agrees at 16 bases. The germline gives CDR1 DFQATT, CDR2 SNEGSKA (reference sequence). V gave up 0 bases and J gave up 5 bases; unmatched junction bases: 6. The CDR3 totals 17 residues. The CDR3 sequence: CSAREGTSGRAWETQYF. CDR3 nucleotides: TGCAGTGCTAGAGAAGGGACTAGCGGGAGGGCCTGGGAGACCCAGTACTTC.

The genes are TRBV5-5 and TRBJ1-2; D gene uncertain. This CDR3 has 14 amino acids. V was pared by 3 bases and J by 3 bases, with 12 bases between. The germline V gene encodes CDR1 SGHKS and CDR2 YYEKEE (reference sequence). The CDR3 region has the DNA TGTGCCAGCAGCTCCGGCCCGAGGGACTATGGCTACACCTTC. Protein product: CASSSGPRDYGYTF.

This clonotype was picked up a small number of times. The CDR3 nucleotides are TGTGCCAGCAGCCAAGACCTCCCTGTCCGGGACACCGGGGAGCTGTTTTTT. Residues: CASSQDLPVRDTGELFF. The chain uses TRBV4-2 and TRBJ2-2; unclear D gene. Per germline, CDR1 LGHNA and CDR2 YNFKEQ. The CDR3 loop spans 17 amino acids. V was clipped by 0 bases and J by 3 bases, with 14 bases between them.

This clonotype was seen many times. The chain combines TRBV10-3 with TRBJ1-1; D call uncertain. Trimming removed 2 bases from V and 1 base from J, with 8 bases in between. The CDR3 extends over 14 amino acids. CDR1 and CDR2 from the germline V gene are ENHRY and SYGVKD. The CDR3 is CAISELSENTEAFF. As DNA, the CDR3 is TGTGCCATCAGTGAGCTGTCGGAGAACACTGAAGCTTTCTTT.

J is TRBJ2-7 and V is TRBV4-1; D perhaps matches TRBD2 (7 bases). V lost 2 bases and J 2 bases, leaving 25 bases between the germline ends. The CDR3 runs to 19 residues. Germline CDR1 and CDR2: MGHRA and YSYEKL. The CDR3 loop reads CASSQPTRLTGSGAYEQYF. DNA of the CDR3: TGCGCCAGCAGCCAACCTACACGCCTGACAGGCAGCGGGGCCTACGAGCAGTACTTC.

This clonotype was detected only a few times. The rearrangement uses TRBV7-2 and TRBJ1-4; 8 positions match TRBD1. CDR1 SGHTA and CDR2 FQGNSA come from the germline V gene. With V trimmed by 2 bases and J by 7 bases, 9 bases remained unmatched. This CDR3 comprises 16 residues. The chain's CDR3 is CASSLRGQGAAEKLFF. The CDR3 coding sequence is TGTGCCAGCAGCTTACGAGGTCAGGGGGCTGCTGAAAAACTGTTTTTT.

This clonotype was detected ten times or more. The chain is built from TRBV3-1 and TRBJ2-5; no definite D call. V gave up 7 bases and J gave up 0 bases, with 12 bases separating them. CDR1 LGHDT and CDR2 YNNKEL come from the germline V gene (reference sequence). The CDR3 spans 14 residues. This CDR3 reads CASTPLPYQETQYF. The CDR3 DNA reads as TGTGCCAGCACCCCCCTTCCGTACCAAGAGACCCAGTACTTC.

V is TRBV12-3 or TRBV12-4 and J is TRBJ1-5; D not certain. The V and J ends lost 2 bases and 6 bases respectively, with 8 bases between them. This CDR3 contains 13 residues. The CDR3 reads CASSLSWGQPQHF. The CDR3 coding sequence is TGTGCCAGCAGTTTATCCTGGGGTCAGCCCCAGCATTTT.